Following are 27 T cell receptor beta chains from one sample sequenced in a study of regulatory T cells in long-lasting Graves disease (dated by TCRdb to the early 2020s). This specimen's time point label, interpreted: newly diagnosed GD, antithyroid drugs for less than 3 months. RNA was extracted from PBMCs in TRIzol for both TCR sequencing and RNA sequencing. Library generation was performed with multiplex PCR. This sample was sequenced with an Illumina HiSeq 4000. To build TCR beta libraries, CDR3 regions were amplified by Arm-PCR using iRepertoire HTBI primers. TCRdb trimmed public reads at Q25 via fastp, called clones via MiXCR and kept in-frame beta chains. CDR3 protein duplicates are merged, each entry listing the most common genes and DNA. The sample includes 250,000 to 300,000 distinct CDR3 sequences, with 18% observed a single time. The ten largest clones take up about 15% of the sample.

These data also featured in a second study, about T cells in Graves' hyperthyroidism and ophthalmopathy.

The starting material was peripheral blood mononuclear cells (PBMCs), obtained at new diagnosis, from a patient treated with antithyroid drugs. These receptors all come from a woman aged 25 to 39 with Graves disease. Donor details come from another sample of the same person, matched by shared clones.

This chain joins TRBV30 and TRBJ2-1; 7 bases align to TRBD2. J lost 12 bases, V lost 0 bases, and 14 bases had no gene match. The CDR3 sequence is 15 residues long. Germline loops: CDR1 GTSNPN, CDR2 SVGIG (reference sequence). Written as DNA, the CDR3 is TGTGCCTGGAGTGTACGCGGGAGAGGATCGGGCGGGCAGTTCTTC. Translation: CAWSVRGRGSGGQFF.

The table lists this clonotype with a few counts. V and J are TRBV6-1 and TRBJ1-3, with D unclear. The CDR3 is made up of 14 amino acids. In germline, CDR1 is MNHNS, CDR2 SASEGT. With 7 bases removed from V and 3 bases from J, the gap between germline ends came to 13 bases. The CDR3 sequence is CASIGRLGGNTIYF. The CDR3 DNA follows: TGTGCCAGCATCGGCAGGCTGGGTGGAAACACCATATATTTT.

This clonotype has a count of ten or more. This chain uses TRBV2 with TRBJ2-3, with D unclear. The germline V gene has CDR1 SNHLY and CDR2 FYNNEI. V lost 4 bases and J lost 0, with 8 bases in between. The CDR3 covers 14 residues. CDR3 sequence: CASSADASTDTQYF. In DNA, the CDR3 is TGTGCCAGCAGTGCGGACGCCAGCACAGATACGCAGTATTTT. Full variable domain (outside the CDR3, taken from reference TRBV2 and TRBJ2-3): EPEVTQTPSHQVTQMGQEVILRCVPISNHLYFYWYRQILGQKVEFLVSFYNNEISEKSEIFDDQFSVERPDGSNFTLKIRSTKLEDSAMYFCASSADASTDTQYFGPGTRLTVL.

The CDR3 region has the DNA TGTGCCAGCAGCCAAGCCTTTCGGGCCTACGAGCAGTACTTC. Its translation: CASSQAFRAYEQYF. The rearrangement links TRBV3-1 to TRBJ2-7; D uncertain. Per the germline V gene, CDR1 is LGHDT and CDR2 is YNNKEL (reference sequence). This CDR3 comprises 14 residues. Trimming pared 1 base from V and 2 bases from J, leaving 9 bases between.

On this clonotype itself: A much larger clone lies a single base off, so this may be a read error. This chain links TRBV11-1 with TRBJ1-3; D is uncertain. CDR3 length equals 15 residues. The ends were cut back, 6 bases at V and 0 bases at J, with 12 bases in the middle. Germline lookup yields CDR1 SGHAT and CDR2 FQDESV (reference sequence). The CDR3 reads CASRRNARSGNTIYF. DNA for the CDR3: TGTGCCAGCAGGAGAAACGCGCGCTCTGGAAACACCATATATTTT.

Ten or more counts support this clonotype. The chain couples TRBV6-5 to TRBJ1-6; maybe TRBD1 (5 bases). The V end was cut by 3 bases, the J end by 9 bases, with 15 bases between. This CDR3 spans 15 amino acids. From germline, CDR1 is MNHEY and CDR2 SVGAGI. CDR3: CASSYVRVGSSPLHF. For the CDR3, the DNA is TGTGCCAGCAGTTATGTCAGGGTGGGAAGTTCACCCCTCCACTTT.

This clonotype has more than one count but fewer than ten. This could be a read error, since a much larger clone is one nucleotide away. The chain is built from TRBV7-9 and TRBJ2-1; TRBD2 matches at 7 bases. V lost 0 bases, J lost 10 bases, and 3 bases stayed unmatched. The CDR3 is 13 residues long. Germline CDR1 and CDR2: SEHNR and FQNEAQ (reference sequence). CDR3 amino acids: CASSLAGGFEQFF. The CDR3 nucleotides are TGTGCCAGCAGCTTAGCGGGGGGGTTCGAGCAGTTCTTC. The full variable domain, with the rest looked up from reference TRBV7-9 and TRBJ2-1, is DTGVSQNPRHKITKRGQNVTFRCDPISEHNRLYWYRQTLGQGPEFLTYFQNEAQLEKSRLLSDRFSAERPKGSFSTLEIQRTEQGDSAMYLCASSLAGGFEQFFGPGTRLTVL.

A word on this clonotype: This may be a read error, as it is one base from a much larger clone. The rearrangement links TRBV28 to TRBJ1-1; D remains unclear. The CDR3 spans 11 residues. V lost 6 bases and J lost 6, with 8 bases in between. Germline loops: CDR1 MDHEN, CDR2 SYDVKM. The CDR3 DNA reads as TGTGCCAGCAGGACCCTTCCTGAAGCTTTCTTT. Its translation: CASRTLPEAFF. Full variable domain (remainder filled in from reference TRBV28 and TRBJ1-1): DVKVTQSSRYLVKRTGEKVFLECVQDMDHENMFWYRQDPGLGLRLIYFSYDVKMKEKGDIPEGYSVSREKKERFSLILESASTNQTSMYLCASRTLPEAFFGQGTRLTVV.

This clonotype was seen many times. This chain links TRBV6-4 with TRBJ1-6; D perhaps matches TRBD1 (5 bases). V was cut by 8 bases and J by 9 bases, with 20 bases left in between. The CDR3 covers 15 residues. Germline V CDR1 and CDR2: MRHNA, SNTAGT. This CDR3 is CASYRERQGCSPLHF. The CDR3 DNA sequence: TGTGCCAGCTACCGCGAACGGCAGGGCTGTTCACCCCTCCACTTT.

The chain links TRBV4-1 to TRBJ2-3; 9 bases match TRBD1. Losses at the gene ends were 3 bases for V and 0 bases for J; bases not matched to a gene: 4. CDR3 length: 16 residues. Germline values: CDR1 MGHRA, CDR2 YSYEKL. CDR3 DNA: TGCGCCAGCAGCCAGACAGGGGGTCGTAGCACAGATACGCAGTATTTT. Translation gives CASSQTGGRSTDTQYF.

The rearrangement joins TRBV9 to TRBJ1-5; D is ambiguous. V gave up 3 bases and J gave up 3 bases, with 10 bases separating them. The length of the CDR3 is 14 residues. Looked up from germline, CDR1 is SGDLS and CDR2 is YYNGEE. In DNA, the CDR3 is TGTGCCAGCAGCGCCGCAACCACCAATCAGCCCCAGCATTTT. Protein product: CASSAATTNQPQHF.

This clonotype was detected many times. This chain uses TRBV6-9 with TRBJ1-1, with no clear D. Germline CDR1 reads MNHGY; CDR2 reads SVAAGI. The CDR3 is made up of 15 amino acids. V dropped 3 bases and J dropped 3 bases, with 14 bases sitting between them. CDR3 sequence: CASSYSKIAYTEAFF. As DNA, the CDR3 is TGTGCCAGCAGTTACTCGAAAATCGCCTACACTGAAGCTTTCTTT.

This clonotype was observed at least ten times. The CDR3 here is CASSSGPGIDAGELFF. CDR3 sequence (DNA): TGCGCCAGCAGCTCCGGCCCTGGTATCGACGCCGGGGAGCTGTTTTTT. The rearrangement links TRBV5-1 to TRBJ2-2; D gene unclear. The CDR3 contains 16 residues. V gave up 3 bases and J gave up 6 bases, with 18 bases separating them. Germline V CDR1 and CDR2: SGHRS, YFSETQ.

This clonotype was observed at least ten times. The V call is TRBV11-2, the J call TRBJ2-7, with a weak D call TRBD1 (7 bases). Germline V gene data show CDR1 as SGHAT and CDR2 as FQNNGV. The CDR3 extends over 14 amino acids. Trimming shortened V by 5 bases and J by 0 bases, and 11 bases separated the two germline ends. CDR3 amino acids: CASSPRGASYEQYF. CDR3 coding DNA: TGTGCCAGCAGCCCCAGGGGGGCCTCCTACGAGCAGTACTTC.

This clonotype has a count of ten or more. The CDR3: CASSLGVGGPQRSYNEQFF. The CDR3 coding sequence is TGTGCCAGCAGCTTAGGTGTGGGGGGACCCCAACGCTCCTACAATGAGCAGTTCTTC. The rearrangement uses TRBV7-6 and TRBJ2-1; the D gene is possibly TRBD2 (6 bases). Trimming took off 1 base at V and 0 bases at J, with 19 bases between the two ends. Germline V gives CDR1 SGHVS, CDR2 FNYEAQ. CDR3 length: 19 residues.

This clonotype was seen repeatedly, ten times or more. DNA for the CDR3: TGTGCCAGCAGCCTACAGTTCGGGACTGAAGCTTTCTTT. Its translation: CASSLQFGTEAFF. The gene calls are TRBV7-3 and TRBJ1-1; D remains ambiguous. Trimming took 5 bases from V and 5 from J, leaving 12 bases between them. Germline assignment: CDR1 SGHTA and CDR2 FQGTGA. CDR3 length: 13 residues.

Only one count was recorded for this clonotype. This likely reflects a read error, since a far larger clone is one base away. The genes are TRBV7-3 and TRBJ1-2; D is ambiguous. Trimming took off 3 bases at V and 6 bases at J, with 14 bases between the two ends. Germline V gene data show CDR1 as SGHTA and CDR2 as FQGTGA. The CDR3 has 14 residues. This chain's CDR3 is CASSLSRSSHGYTF. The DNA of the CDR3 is TGTGCCAGCAGCTTGTCCCGTTCATCCCATGGCTACACCTTC.

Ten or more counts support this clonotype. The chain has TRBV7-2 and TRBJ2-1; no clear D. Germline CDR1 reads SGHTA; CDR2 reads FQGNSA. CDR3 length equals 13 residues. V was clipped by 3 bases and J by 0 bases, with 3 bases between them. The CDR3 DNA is TGTGCCAGCAGCTTTTCCTCCTACAATGAGCAGTTCTTC. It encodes CASSFSSYNEQFF. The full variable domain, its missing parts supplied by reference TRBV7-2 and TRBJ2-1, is GAGVSQSPSNKVTEKGKDVELRCDPISGHTALYWYRQSLGQGLEFLIYFQGNSAPDKSGLPSDRFSAERTGGSVSTLTIQRTQQEDSAVYLCASSFSSYNEQFFGPGTRLTVL.

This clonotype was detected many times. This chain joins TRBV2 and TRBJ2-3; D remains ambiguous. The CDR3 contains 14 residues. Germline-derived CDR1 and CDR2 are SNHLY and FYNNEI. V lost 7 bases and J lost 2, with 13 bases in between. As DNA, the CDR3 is TGTGCCAGCATGGCTCTAACCTCCACAGATACGCAGTATTTT. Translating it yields CASMALTSTDTQYF.

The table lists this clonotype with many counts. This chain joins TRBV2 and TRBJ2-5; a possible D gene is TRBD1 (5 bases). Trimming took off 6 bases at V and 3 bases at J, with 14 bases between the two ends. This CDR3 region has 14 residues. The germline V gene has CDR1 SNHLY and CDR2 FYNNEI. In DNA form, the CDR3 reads TGTGCCAGCAGAAACACTAAAGGGGAAGAGACCCAGTACTTC. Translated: CASRNTKGEETQYF. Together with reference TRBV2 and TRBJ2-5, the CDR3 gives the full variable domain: EPEVTQTPSHQVTQMGQEVILRCVPISNHLYFYWYRQILGQKVEFLVSFYNNEISEKSEIFDDQFSVERPDGSNFTLKIRSTKLEDSAMYFCASRNTKGEETQYFGPGTRLLVL.

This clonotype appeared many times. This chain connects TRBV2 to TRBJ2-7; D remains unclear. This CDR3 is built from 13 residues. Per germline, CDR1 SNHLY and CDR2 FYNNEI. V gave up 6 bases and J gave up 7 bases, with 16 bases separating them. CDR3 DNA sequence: TGTGCCAGCAGCCAGACCTTGGGGTGGGAGCAGTACTTC. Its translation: CASSQTLGWEQYF.

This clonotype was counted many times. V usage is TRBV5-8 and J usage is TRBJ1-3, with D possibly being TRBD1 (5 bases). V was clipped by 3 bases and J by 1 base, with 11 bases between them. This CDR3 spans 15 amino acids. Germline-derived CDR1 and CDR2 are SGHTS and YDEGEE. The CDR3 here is CASSYRRGSGNTIYF. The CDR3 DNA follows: TGTGCCAGCAGCTACCGGAGGGGATCTGGAAACACCATATATTTT.

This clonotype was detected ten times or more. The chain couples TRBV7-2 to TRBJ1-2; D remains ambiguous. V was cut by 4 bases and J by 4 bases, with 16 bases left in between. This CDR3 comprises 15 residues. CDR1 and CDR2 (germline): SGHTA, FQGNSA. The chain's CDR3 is CASSSDPQGSYGYTF. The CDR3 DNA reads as TGTGCCAGCAGCTCGGACCCGCAAGGTAGCTATGGCTACACCTTC.

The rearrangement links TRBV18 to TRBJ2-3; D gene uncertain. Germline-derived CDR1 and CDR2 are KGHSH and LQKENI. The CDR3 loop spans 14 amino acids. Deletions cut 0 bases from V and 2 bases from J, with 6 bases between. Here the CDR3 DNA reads TGTGCCAGCTCACCACCGGGCCACACAGATACGCAGTATTTT. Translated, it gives CASSPPGHTDTQYF. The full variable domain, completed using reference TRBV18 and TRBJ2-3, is NAGVMQNPRHLVRRRGQEARLRCSPMKGHSHVYWYRQLPEEGLKFMVYLQKENIIDESGMPKERFSAEFPKEGPSILRIQQVVRGDSAAYFCASSPPGHTDTQYFGPGTRLTVL.

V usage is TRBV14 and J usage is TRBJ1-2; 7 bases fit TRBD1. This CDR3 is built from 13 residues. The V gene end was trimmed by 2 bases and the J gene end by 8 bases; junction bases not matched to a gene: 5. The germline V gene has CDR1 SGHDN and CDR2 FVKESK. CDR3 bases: TGTGCCAGCAGCCAAAACAGGGGCTGGGGCTACACCTTC. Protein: CASSQNRGWGYTF.

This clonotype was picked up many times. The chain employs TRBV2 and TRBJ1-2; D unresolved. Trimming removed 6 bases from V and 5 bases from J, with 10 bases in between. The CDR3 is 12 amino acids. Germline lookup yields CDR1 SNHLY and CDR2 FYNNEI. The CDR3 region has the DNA TGTGCCAGCAGGGAGACCGAATATGGCTACACCTTC. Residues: CASRETEYGYTF. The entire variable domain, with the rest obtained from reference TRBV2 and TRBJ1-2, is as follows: EPEVTQTPSHQVTQMGQEVILRCVPISNHLYFYWYRQILGQKVEFLVSFYNNEISEKSEIFDDQFSVERPDGSNFTLKIRSTKLEDSAMYFCASRETEYGYTFGSGTRLTVV.

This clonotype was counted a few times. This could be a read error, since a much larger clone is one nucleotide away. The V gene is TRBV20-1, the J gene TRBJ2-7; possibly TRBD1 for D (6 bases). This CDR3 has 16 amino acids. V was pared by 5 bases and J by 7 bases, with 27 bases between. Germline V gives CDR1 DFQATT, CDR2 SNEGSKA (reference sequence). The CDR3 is CSAPEATGLRGNEQYF. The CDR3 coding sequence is TGCAGTGCTCCTGAAGCAACAGGGCTTAGAGGGAATGAGCAGTACTTC.